This paragraph covers one T cell receptor (beta chain) sequence. The antigen this receptor binds is unknown. Base qualities were left out, and no much larger clone turns up one base away. This entry is derived from a study of PD-1 blockade in mismatch repair-deficient tumors (dated by TCRdb to 2016 to 2017). With respect to the entire study: Between late 2013 and late 2016, 86 consecutive patients with 11 to 13 mismatch repair-deficient cancer types, all previously treated and progressing, were enrolled in the trial. Tumor-associated T cell clones were tracked in the peripheral blood of patients responding to PD-1 blockade by deep sequencing of TCR CDR3 regions.

The library was produced with the immunoSEQ multiplex PCR assay. TCRdb obtained this table from immuneACCESS and retained in-frame rearrangements with V and J assigned. These tables miss some clones; where compared with another copy, unresolved V genes account for less than half of the shortfall, and the remainder is unexplained. Present in this sample are some 50,000 clones, 70% to 85% of which were seen just once. The ten biggest clones cover around 3.5% of the sample. Here is what the overall study found, with its caveats: Tumor-resident clones, often undetectable in blood before treatment, expanded rapidly after pembrolizumab and then contracted, generally before radiologic responses.

Clipping removes 6 bases from V and 4 bases from J, with 22 as the unmatched junction base count. From a lookup of the germline V gene (reference sequence), CDR1 and CDR2 are LNHDA and SQIVND. The CDR3 covers 20 residues, taking in both the cysteine and the phenylalanine. Only the CDR3 DNA stays, 60 bases, in frame from base 1. The time point label, as the study defines it: peripheral blood before pembrolizumab. For every enrolled patient, mismatch repair deficiency was confirmed by either polymerase chain reaction or immunohistochemistry. TCR sequencing was performed for a few patients who responded to pembrolizumab therapy. The phase II trial prospectively tested pembrolizumab PD-1 blockade in advanced mismatch repair-deficient cancers regardless of tissue of origin. Peripheral blood T cell samples were gathered serially, both before PD-1 blockade started and at multiple time points afterward. The timing of each blood sample was reported as weeks after the first dose of pembrolizumab.

This TCR came from an adult with mismatch repair-deficient cancer. This sequence uses TRBV19 and TRBJ2-1; TRBD2 fits 9 bases in the junction. Sequencing was performed on PBMCs, taken before pembrolizumab treatment. CDR3 protein: CASSPQNEVFSGSYYNEQFF. The DNA sequence is given as TGTGCCAGTAGCCCCCAGAACGAGGTCTTTAGCGGGAGCTATTACAATGAGCAGTTCTTC.